Sequencing of this T cell receptor (beta chain) was carried out in a study of cytomegalovirus exposure and HLA in healthy donors. The CDR3 runs to 16 residues. Trimming shortened V by 0 bases and J by 8 bases, and 18 bases separated the two germline ends. The V gene's germline CDR1 is SGDLS and CDR2 YYNGEE. The assay was immunoSEQ multiplex PCR, and TCRdb's table has in-frame clones only and misses some. The sample includes about 83,000 clones, roughly 96% seen only once; the top ten take roughly 1.3%. This clone showed up just once. The chain links TRBV9 to TRBJ2-4; tentative D call: TRBD2 (6 bases). Source material: PBMCs. This clonotype was sampled from a woman aged 18-29 years in good health and CMV-seronegative. CDR3 nucleotide sequence: TGTGCCAGCAGCGTAGGAACTCGGGACTCTCGGGACATTCAGTACTTC. The encoded protein is CASSVGTRDSRDIQYF.